The clone carrying this TCR beta chain has at least ten counts. Its antigen is currently unknown. The data derive from a study of early T cells in non-severe SARS-CoV-2 infection. Overall study: Bulk RNA isolated from unsorted whole blood underwent sequencing; chains were not paired.

Each single cDNA molecule received a unique molecular identifier. MiXCR was run by TCRdb on the 5' RACE reads, yielding one entry per CDR3 protein. Counted here are about 48,000 distinct CDR3 sequences, 5% to 6.5% occurring once; the ten biggest clones make up 5% to 6.5%. Whole-study findings and limits: VDJdb-based matching was biased toward anti-spike CD8 responses and missed private and CD4 specificities.

Germline V gives CDR1 SQVTM, CDR2 ANQGSEA. V was pared by 4 bases and J by 1 base, with 10 bases between. CDR3 length equals 13 residues. Here the sequenced sample was whole blood, taken at baseline. This chain links TRBV29-1 with TRBJ2-5; D is perhaps TRBD1 or TRBD2 (5 bases each). This receptor was obtained from an adult who was a healthcare worker with PCR-confirmed SARS-CoV-2 infection or an uninfected control (not recorded which). As DNA, the CDR3 is TGCAGCGTTGTGGGACCACTCCAAGAGACCCAGTACTTC. Its protein is CSVVGPLQETQYF.